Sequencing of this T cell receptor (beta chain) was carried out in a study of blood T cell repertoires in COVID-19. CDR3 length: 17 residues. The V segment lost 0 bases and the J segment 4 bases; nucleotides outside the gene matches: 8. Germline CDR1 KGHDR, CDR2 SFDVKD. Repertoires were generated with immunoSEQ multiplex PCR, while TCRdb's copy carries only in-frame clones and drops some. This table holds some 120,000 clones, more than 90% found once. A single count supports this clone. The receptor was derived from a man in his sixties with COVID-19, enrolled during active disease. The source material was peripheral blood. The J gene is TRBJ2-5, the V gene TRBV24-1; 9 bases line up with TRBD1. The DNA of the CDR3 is TGTGCCACCAGTGATTTGAATGGTCTGGACAGGGGAGAGACCCAGTACTTC. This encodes CATSDLNGLDRGETQYF.